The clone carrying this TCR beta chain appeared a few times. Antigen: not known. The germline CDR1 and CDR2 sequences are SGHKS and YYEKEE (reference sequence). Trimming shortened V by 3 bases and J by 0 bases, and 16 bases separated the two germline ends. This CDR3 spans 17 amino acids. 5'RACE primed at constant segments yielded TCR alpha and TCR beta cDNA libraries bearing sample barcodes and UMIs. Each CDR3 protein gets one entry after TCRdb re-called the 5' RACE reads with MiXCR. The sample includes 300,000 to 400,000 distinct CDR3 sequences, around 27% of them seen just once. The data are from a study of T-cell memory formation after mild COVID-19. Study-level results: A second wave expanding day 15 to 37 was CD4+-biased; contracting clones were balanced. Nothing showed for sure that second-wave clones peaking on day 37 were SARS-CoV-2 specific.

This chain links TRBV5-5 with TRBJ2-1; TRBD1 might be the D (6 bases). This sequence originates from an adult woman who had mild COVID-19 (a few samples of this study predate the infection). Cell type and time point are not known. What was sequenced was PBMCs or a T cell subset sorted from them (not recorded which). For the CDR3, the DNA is TGTGCCAGCAGCTATCCTCTCGACAGGACCTCCTACAATGAGCAGTTCTTC. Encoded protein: CASSYPLDRTSYNEQFF.